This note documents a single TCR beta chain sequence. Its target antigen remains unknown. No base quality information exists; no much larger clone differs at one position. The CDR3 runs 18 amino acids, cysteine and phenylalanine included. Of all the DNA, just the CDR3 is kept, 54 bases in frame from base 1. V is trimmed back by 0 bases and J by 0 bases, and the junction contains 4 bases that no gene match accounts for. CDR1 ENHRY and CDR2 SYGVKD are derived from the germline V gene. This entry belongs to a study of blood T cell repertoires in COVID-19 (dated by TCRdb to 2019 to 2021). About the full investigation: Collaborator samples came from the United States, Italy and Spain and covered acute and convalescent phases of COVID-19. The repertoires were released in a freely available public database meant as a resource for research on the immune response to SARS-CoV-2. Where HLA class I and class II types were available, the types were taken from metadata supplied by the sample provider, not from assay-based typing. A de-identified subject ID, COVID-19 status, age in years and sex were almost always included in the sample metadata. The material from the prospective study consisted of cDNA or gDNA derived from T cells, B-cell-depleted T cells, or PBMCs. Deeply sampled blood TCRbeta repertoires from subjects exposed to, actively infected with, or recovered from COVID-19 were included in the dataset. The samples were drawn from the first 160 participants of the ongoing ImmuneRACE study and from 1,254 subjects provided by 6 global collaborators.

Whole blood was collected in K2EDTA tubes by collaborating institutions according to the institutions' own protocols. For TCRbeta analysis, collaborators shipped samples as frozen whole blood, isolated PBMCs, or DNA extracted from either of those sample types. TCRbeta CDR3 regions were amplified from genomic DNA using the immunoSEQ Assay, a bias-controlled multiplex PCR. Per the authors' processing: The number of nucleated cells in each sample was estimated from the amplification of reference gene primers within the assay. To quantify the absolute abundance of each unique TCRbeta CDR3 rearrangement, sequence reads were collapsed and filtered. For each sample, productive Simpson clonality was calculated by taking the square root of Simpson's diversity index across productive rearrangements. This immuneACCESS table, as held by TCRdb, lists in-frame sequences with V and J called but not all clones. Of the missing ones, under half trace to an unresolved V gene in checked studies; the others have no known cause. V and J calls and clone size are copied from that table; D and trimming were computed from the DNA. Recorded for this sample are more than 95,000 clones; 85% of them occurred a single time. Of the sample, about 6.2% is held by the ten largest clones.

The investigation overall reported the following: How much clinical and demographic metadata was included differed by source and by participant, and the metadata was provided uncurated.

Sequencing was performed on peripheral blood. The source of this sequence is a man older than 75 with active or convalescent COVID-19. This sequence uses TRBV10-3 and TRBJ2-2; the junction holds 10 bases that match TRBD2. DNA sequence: TGTGCCATCAGTGAGTCGACTAGCGGGTACGCGAACACCGGGGAGCTGTTTTTT. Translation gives CAISESTSGYANTGELFF.